The 17 T cell receptor beta chains in this list originate from one sample, sequenced in a study of T cell repertoires in cytomegalovirus infection. For these receptors, no antigen is known. TCRdb fed the reads into MiXCR, producing one record per CDR3 protein. The sample has tens of thousands of distinct CDR3 sequences, about a fifth seen once. The sample consisted of CD8+ T cells from cultured PBMCs, taken from culture after CMV antigen stimulation. These receptor sequences come from a human donor in good health (CMV status not recorded). Some clones in this sample may be carry-over from other donors' samples.

A remark on this clonotype: The junction departs from germline at one end; a sequencing error may be responsible. V and J are TRBV5-3 and TRBJ1-1; unclear D gene. TRBV5-3 is identified as an open reading frame with a role that is uncertain. The CDR3 totals 14 residues. The CDR3, as DNA: TGTGCCAGCAGCTCAAACACAGTGAACACTGAAGCTTTCTTT. Protein product: CASSSNTVNTEAFF.

This clonotype has ten or more counts. The chain joins TRBV5-4 to TRBJ2-3; D perhaps matches TRBD2 (6 bases). Trimming took off 3 bases at V and 0 bases at J, with 17 bases between the two ends. CDR3 length: 17 residues. CDR1 is SGHNT and CDR2 is YYREEE in the germline V gene (reference sequence). CDR3 sequence reads: CASSSPEGGSSTDTQYF. Here the CDR3 DNA reads TGTGCCAGCAGCTCCCCCGAGGGAGGTAGTAGCACAGATACGCAGTATTTT.

The chain combines TRBV20-1 with TRBJ2-1; D gene ambiguous. CDR1 DFQATT and CDR2 SNEGSKA come from the germline V gene (reference sequence). V gave up 1 base and J gave up 8 bases, with 15 bases separating them. The CDR3 loop spans 14 amino acids. The CDR3 loop reads CSARGGPWKDEQFF. The CDR3 bases are TGCAGTGCTAGAGGTGGGCCGTGGAAGGATGAGCAGTTCTTC.

The chain is built from TRBV4-1 and TRBJ2-7, with 7 bases fitting TRBD2. The germline gives CDR1 MGHRA, CDR2 YSYEKL. The trim removed 0 bases at V and 6 bases at J, leaving 8 bases unmatched. The CDR3 has 15 residues. CDR3 in amino acids: CASSQDGTGTTEQYF. CDR3 in DNA: TGCGCCAGCAGCCAAGACGGCACCGGGACTACCGAGCAGTACTTC.

This clonotype was found a few times. The chain couples TRBV5-8 to TRBJ2-5, with D maybe TRBD2 (7 bases). Deletions cut 2 bases from V and 0 bases from J, with 20 bases between. The CDR3 has 18 amino acids. Germline V gives CDR1 SGHTS, CDR2 YDEGEE. CDR3 residues: CASSFSLRGAGDQETQYF. The CDR3 nucleotides are TGTGCCAGCAGCTTCTCGCTCCGGGGGGCCGGGGACCAAGAGACCCAGTACTTC.

V is TRBV29-1 and J is TRBJ1-1; a possible D gene is TRBD1 (5 bases). V lost 6 bases and J 1 base, leaving 12 bases between the germline ends. In germline, CDR1 is SQVTM, CDR2 ANQGSEA. The CDR3 totals 13 residues. CDR3 bases: TGCAGCGTCGTGGGACCGAGGAACACTGAAGCTTTCTTT. Protein product: CSVVGPRNTEAFF.

This clonotype appeared many times. This rearrangement joins TRBV4-3 to TRBJ1-5; 9 bases line up with TRBD1. This CDR3 has 15 residues. The V and J ends lost 3 bases and 6 bases, in that order; junction bases with no gene match: 6. Germline V gives CDR1 LGHNA, CDR2 YSLEER. The CDR3 loop reads CASSQVTGGGQPQHF. In DNA, the CDR3 is TGCGCCAGCAGCCAGGTGACAGGGGGAGGTCAGCCCCAGCATTTT.

J is TRBJ1-1 and V is TRBV15; D gene uncertain. Trimming shortened V by 1 base and J by 4 bases, and 13 bases separated the two germline ends. Germline V lookup: CDR1 LNHNV, CDR2 YYDKDF (reference sequence). The CDR3 runs 15 residues. CDR3 DNA sequence: TGTGCCACCAGCAGAGTTGGCGTTGGGGTCACTGAAGCTTTCTTT. Translation gives CATSRVGVGVTEAFF.

This clonotype was observed a handful of times. This chain links TRBV20-1 with TRBJ1-1; TRBD1 might be the D (6 bases). Looked up from germline, CDR1 is DFQATT and CDR2 is SNEGSKA (reference sequence). The CDR3 has 13 residues. V lost 5 bases and J lost 1, with 11 bases in between. The CDR3, as DNA: TGCAGTGCTGAGGGAGGGGGGAACACTGAAGCTTTCTTT. Its translation: CSAEGGGNTEAFF.

This clonotype came up a few times. An end of the junction does not agree with germline; a read error may underlie this. This rearrangement joins TRBV19 to TRBJ1-1; D not resolved. CDR3 length: 16 amino acids. Germline V gene lookup returns CDR1 LNHDA and CDR2 SQIVND (reference sequence). CDR3 bases: TGTGCCAGTTGTATCGAGTTGAGGCAGACGAACACTGAAGCTTTCTTT. Translated: CASCIELRQTNTEAFF.

Details on this clonotype: A much larger clone differs from this one at a single base, so this may be a read error. The genes are TRBV7-4 and TRBJ1-5; D not certain. Germline V lookup: CDR1 SGHVT, CDR2 SQSDAQ. This CDR3 has 14 amino acids. The ends were cut back, 1 base at V and 6 bases at J, with 10 bases in the middle. The CDR3 DNA reads TGTGCCAGCAGCTTAGATGGGGTCGGTCAGCCCCAGCATTTT. It is translated as CASSLDGVGQPQHF.

The chain is built from TRBV28 and TRBJ1-2, with 8 bases aligning to TRBD1. The germline V gene encodes CDR1 MDHEN and CDR2 SYDVKM. The CDR3 sequence is 15 residues long. Unmatched junction bases numbered 7, after V lost 6 bases and J lost 1 base. The CDR3 region is CASSPWTGINYGYTF. Written as DNA, the CDR3 is TGTGCCAGCAGCCCTTGGACAGGGATTAACTATGGCTACACCTTC.

The chain carries TRBV7-2 and TRBJ2-7, with D possibly TRBD2 on 5 matching bases. CDR3 length equals 13 residues. Trimming pared 1 base from V and 4 bases from J, leaving 8 bases between. The germline V gene encodes CDR1 SGHTA and CDR2 FQGNSA. The CDR3 reads CASSLVSGYEQYF. Written as DNA, the CDR3 is TGTGCCAGCAGCTTAGTTTCGGGGTACGAGCAGTACTTC.

A note on this clonotype: A much larger clone lies one base from this, so it may be a read error. CDR3 DNA: TGTGCCAGCACCCTTCGCGCCCACGAGCAGTACTTC. This translates into CASTLRAHEQYF. The chain uses TRBV12-3 or TRBV12-4 and TRBJ2-7; D uncertain. CDR3 length: 12 residues. V was shortened by 7 bases and J by 5 bases, with 12 bases between the two germline ends.

This chain links TRBV5-4 with TRBJ2-3, with 9 bases matching TRBD2. The CDR3 length is 16 residues. Germline trimming cut 4 bases from V and 1 base from J; bases unmatched to any gene: 7. Per the germline V gene, CDR1 is SGHNT and CDR2 is YYREEE (reference sequence). CDR3 nucleotides: TGTGCCAGCAGCCCGGGCGGGGGGGAGCGCACAGATACGCAGTATTTT. Protein sequence: CASSPGGGERTDTQYF.

The genes are TRBV4-1 and TRBJ2-1; 9 nucleotides agree with TRBD2. CDR1 and CDR2 from the germline V gene are MGHRA and YSYEKL. This CDR3 is built from 18 residues. V lost 0 bases to trimming and J lost 3 bases; unmatched junction nucleotides: 9. CDR3 sequence (DNA): TGCGCCAGCAGCCAAGACCGGCTAGCGGGAATGGGCTACAATGAGCAGTTCTTC. This translates into CASSQDRLAGMGYNEQFF.

The chain links TRBV14 to TRBJ2-3; D gene ambiguous. Trimming stripped 4 bases from V and 3 bases from J, with 17 bases between. The CDR3 runs to 16 residues. Germline V gene lookup returns CDR1 SGHDN and CDR2 FVKESK. The CDR3 coding sequence is TGTGCCAGCAGCCCGGCACCGGACGGAGCAACAGATACGCAGTATTTT. Amino acid sequence: CASSPAPDGATDTQYF.